The source of this T cell receptor beta chain is a study of tumor-infiltrating lymphocytes in oesophageal squamous cell carcinoma. Each CDR3 protein is one row after TCRdb ran MiXCR on the PCR reads. This table holds roughly 17,000 distinct CDR3 sequences, around 50% found once. This CDR3 is 14 amino acids long. The gene calls are TRBV12-3 or TRBV12-4 and TRBJ2-3; D not certain. The J call may not be correct, given that the DNA end is closer to TRBJ1-1. Sequencing was performed on normal esophageal tissue next to the tumor. The receptor's source is a female donor with esophageal squamous cell carcinoma. The CDR3: CASSLDAMNTEAFF. The CDR3 DNA sequence: TGTGCCAGCAGTTTGGATGCGATGAACACTGAAGCTTTCTTT.